These 4 T cell receptor beta chains came from one sample sequenced in a study of control samples from healthy donors and cancer patients. Generated by immunoSEQ multiplex PCR, the TCRdb table keeps only in-frame clones and is missing some. The sample lists roughly 130,000 clones; 80% to 90% were seen once. Material: blood. The receptors originated from a woman younger than 45 in good health.

V and J are TRBV5-6 and TRBJ2-5; 7 nucleotides line up with TRBD1. J was trimmed by 1 base and V by 3 bases; bases with no gene match: 3. The length of the CDR3 is 14 residues. CDR1 and CDR2 (germline): SGHDT, YYEEEE. The CDR3: CASSSQGTQETQYF. The CDR3 nucleotides are TGTGCCAGCAGCTCACAGGGGACCCAAGAGACCCAGTACTTC.

The chain links TRBV7-7 to TRBJ2-2; possibly TRBD2 for D (6 bases). The V gene's germline CDR1 is SSHAT and CDR2 FNYEAQ (reference sequence). The CDR3 sequence is 15 residues long. Deletions cut 1 base from V and 4 bases from J, with 10 bases between. The CDR3 DNA follows: TGTGCCAGCAGCTTAGGGGTCGGGAGCACCGGGGAGCTGTTTTTT. Protein product: CASSLGVGSTGELFF. The entire variable domain, with the rest obtained from reference TRBV7-7 and TRBJ2-2, is as follows: GAGVSQSPRYKVTKRGQDVTLRCDPISSHATLYWYQQALGQGPEFLTYFNYEAQPDKSGLPSDRFSAERPEGSISTLTIQRTEQRDSAMYRCASSLGVGSTGELFFGEGSRLTVL.

This clone was recorded once. CDR3 sequence reads: CASSMTFRETQYF. In DNA form, the CDR3 reads TGTGCCAGTAGTATGACCTTCCGTGAGACCCAGTACTTC. The rearrangement links TRBV19 to TRBJ2-5; the D is unclear. The V end lost 3 bases, the J end lost 5 bases, and 10 bases lay between the germline ends. Germline values: CDR1 LNHDA, CDR2 SQIVND (reference sequence). The CDR3 spans 13 residues.

In DNA form, the CDR3 reads TGTGCCAGCAGCACCCTAGCGGGAGGACGCGAGCAGTACTTC. Encoded protein: CASSTLAGGREQYF. The V gene is TRBV5-6, the J gene TRBJ2-7, with TRBD2 identical over 11 bases. Germline trimming cut 4 bases from V and 6 bases from J; bases unmatched to any gene: 6. CDR3 length equals 14 residues. CDR1 SGHDT and CDR2 YYEEEE come from the germline V gene. The full variable domain, rest sourced from reference TRBV5-6 and TRBJ2-7, is DAGVTQSPTHLIKTRGQQVTLRCSPKSGHDTVSWYQQALGQGPQFIFQYYEEEERQRGNFPDRFSGHQFPNYSSELNVNALLLGDSALYLCASSTLAGGREQYFGPGTRLTVT.